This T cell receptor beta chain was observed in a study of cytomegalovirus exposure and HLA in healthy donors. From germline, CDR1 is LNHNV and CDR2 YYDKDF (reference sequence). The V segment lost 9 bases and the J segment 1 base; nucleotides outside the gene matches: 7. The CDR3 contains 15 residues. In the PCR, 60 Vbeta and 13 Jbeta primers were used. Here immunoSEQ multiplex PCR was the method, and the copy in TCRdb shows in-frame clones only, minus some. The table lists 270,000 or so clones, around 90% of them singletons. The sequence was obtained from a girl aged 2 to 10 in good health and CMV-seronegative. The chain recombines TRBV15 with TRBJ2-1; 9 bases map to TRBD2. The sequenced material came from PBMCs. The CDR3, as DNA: TGTGCCACGTGGACTAGCGCTAATTCCTACAATGAGCAGTTCTTC. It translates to CATWTSANSYNEQFF.